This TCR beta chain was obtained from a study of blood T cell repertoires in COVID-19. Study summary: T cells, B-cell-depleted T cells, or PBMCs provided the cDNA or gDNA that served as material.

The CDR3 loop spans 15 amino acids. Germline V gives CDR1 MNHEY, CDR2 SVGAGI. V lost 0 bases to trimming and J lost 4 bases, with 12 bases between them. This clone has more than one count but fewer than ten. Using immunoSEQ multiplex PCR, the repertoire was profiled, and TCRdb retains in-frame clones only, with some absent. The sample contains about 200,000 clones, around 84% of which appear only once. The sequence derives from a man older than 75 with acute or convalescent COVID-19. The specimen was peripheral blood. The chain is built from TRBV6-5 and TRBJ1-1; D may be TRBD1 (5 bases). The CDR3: CASSYSNGGTTEAFF. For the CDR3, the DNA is TGTGCCAGCAGTTACTCGAACGGGGGAACCACTGAAGCTTTCTTT.